These T cell receptor beta chains were read from a single sample in a study of beta chain features in type 1 diabetes. TCRdb's copy holds only in-frame clones and misses some; the assay was immunoSEQ multiplex PCR. The table lists 640,000 or so clones, over 11% of them singletons. Sequenced material: naive CD4+ T cells from blood. Receptor source: a man between 18 and 29 years old with type 1 diabetes. The CDR3 runs from the conserved cysteine through the conserved F or W. The D gene is left open where the match is weak. Size values are once, few and many counts, or a class for expanded clones, and some rows have none.

length: 14
J: TRBJ2-4
D: .
V: TRBV7-9
size: .
DNA: TGTGCCAGCAGCTTAGGCGGGTCCGGGGACATTCAGTACTTC
CDR3: CASSLGGSGDIQYF

length: 15
J: TRBJ2-2
D: TRBD2
V: TRBV7-9
size: .
DNA: TGTGCCAGCAGCACATTAGCGGGTGACACCGGGGAGCTGTTTTTT
CDR3: CASSTLAGDTGELFF

length: 11
J: TRBJ2-2
D: .
V: TRBV30
size: few
DNA: TGTGCCTGGAGTTTCACCGGGGAGCTGTTTTTT
CDR3: CAWSFTGELFF

length: 13
J: TRBJ1-2
D: TRBD1
V: TRBV19
size: .
DNA: TGTGCCAGTAGCCTGGGACAGGGCTACGGCTACACCTTC
CDR3: CASSLGQGYGYTF

length: 16
J: TRBJ2-1
D: TRBD1
V: TRBV4-3
size: .
DNA: TGCGCCAGCAGCCAACTCCAGGACAGGGTTTCCAATGAGCAGTTCTTC
CDR3: CASSQLQDRVSNEQFF

length: 13
J: TRBJ1-1
D: TRBD1
V: TRBV7-9
size: .
DNA: TGTGCCAGCAGCCTCGACAGGGGCACTGAAGCTTTCTTT
CDR3: CASSLDRGTEAFF

length: 11
J: TRBJ2-3
D: .
V: TRBV7-9
size: few
DNA: TGTGCCAGCAGCCAGACCCAGACGCAGTATTTT
CDR3: CASSQTQTQYF

length: 13
J: TRBJ2-7
D: .
V: TRBV2
size: .
DNA: TGTGCCAGCAGTACGACAGGCACCTACGAGCAGTACTTC
CDR3: CASSTTGTYEQYF

length: 15
J: TRBJ2-1
D: .
V: TRBV11-3
size: few
DNA: TGTGCCAGCAGCTTGGGCTTGAGCTCCTACAATGAGCAGTTCTTC
CDR3: CASSLGLSSYNEQFF

length: 13
J: TRBJ2-3
D: .
V: TRBV7-9
size: .
DNA: TGTGCCAGCAGCTTAACGATGACAGATACGCAGTATTTT
CDR3: CASSLTMTDTQYF

length: 15
J: TRBJ2-1
D: .
V: TRBV5-4
size: .
DNA: TGTGCCAGCAGCTTGGTACCACAGGGATACAATGAGCAGTTCTTC
CDR3: CASSLVPQGYNEQFF

length: 16
J: TRBJ2-6
D: .
V: TRBV19
size: few
DNA: TGTGCCAGTAGTATGGTCTACCACTCTGGGGCCAACGTCCTGACTTTC
CDR3: CASSMVYHSGANVLTF

length: 13
J: TRBJ2-2
D: .
V: TRBV19
size: few
DNA: TGTGCCAGTAGTATTTTAGGGACCGGGGAGCTGTTTTTT
CDR3: CASSILGTGELFF

length: 14
J: TRBJ1-6
D: .
V: TRBV10-3
size: few
DNA: TGTGCCATCAGAGAGGACAGCTTTAATTCACCCCTCCACTTT
CDR3: CAIREDSFNSPLHF

length: 13
J: TRBJ2-1
D: .
V: TRBV18
size: few
DNA: TGTGCCAGCTCACCACCGAGCTCGGATGAGCAGTTCTTC
CDR3: CASSPPSSDEQFF

length: 16
J: TRBJ2-1
D: .
V: TRBV5-4
size: .
DNA: TGTGCCAGCAGCTTCTTGACGGCAGATGCGCACAATGAGCAGTTCTTC
CDR3: CASSFLTADAHNEQFF

length: 16
J: TRBJ2-5
D: .
V: TRBV30
size: .
DNA: TGTGCCTGGAGACGATGGGGCGGCGGGCTGACAGAGACCCAGTACTTC
CDR3: CAWRRWGGGLTETQYF

length: 12
J: TRBJ2-1
D: .
V: TRBV9
size: .
DNA: TGTGCCAGCAGCGTACTGCCTGGTGAGCAGTTCTTC
CDR3: CASSVLPGEQFF

length: 15
J: TRBJ2-7
D: TRBD1
V: TRBV7-9
size: .
DNA: TGTGCCAGCAGCTTATCCCTGGTCAGGGGGTACGAGCAGTACTTC
CDR3: CASSLSLVRGYEQYF

length: 15
J: TRBJ2-5
D: TRBD2
V: TRBV14
size: .
DNA: TGTGCCAGCAGCACACGACTAGCGGTCCAAGAGACCCAGTACTTC
CDR3: CASSTRLAVQETQYF

length: 15
J: TRBJ2-7
D: TRBD2
V: TRBV9
size: .
DNA: TGTGCCAGCAGCGTCGCTAGCGGGAGGGCGGGGGAGCAGTACTTC
CDR3: CASSVASGRAGEQYF

length: 15
J: TRBJ1-4
D: .
V: TRBV7-2
size: few
DNA: TGTGCCAGCATCAAACAGGCTGGCAGTAGTGAAAAACTGTTTTTT
CDR3: CASIKQAGSSEKLFF

length: 20
J: TRBJ2-4
D: .
V: TRBV4-1
size: few
DNA: TGCGCCAGCAGCCTCCCAATAGGACTACCGGGACACGCCGGAGCGGACATTCAGTACTTC
CDR3: CASSLPIGLPGHAGADIQYF

length: 14
J: TRBJ1-1
D: .
V: TRBV15
size: .
DNA: TGTGCCACCAGCAGAGATGAAGGGAACACTGAAGCTTTCTTT
CDR3: CATSRDEGNTEAFF

length: 15
J: TRBJ1-1
D: .
V: TRBV14
size: .
DNA: TGTGCCAGCAGCCAAGATCTTGCAGGGCACACTGAAGCTTTCTTT
CDR3: CASSQDLAGHTEAFF

length: 15
J: TRBJ1-4
D: .
V: TRBV5-1
size: .
DNA: TGCGCCAGCAGCTTGGAACCCACTTCGTTTGAAAAACTGTTTTTT
CDR3: CASSLEPTSFEKLFF

length: 17
J: TRBJ2-3
D: TRBD2
V: TRBV5-1
size: .
DNA: TGCGCCAGCAGCTTGGGGACTAGCGGTGGGAGGACAGATACGCAGTATTTT
CDR3: CASSLGTSGGRTDTQYF

length: 17
J: TRBJ2-3
D: .
V: TRBV5-1
size: few
DNA: TGCGCCAGCAGCTTGAGGTTCGCGGCGGCCGGGACAGATACGCAGTATTTT
CDR3: CASSLRFAAAGTDTQYF

length: 11
J: TRBJ1-1
D: .
V: TRBV30
size: .
DNA: TGTGCCTGGAGTGTATCAGGCCCAGCTTTCTTT
CDR3: CAWSVSGPAFF

length: 13
J: TRBJ2-5
D: .
V: TRBV5-1
size: .
DNA: TGCGCCAGCAGCTTGCGGGGCACGGAGACCCAGTACTTC
CDR3: CASSLRGTETQYF

length: 13
J: TRBJ2-1
D: .
V: TRBV9
size: few
DNA: TGTGCCAGCAGCTTAGGGAACTTGGGGGAGCGGTTCTTC
CDR3: CASSLGNLGERFF

length: 13
J: TRBJ1-4
D: .
V: TRBV29-1
size: .
DNA: TGCAGCGTGGGCTCAACAGGCAATGAAAAACTGTTTTTT
CDR3: CSVGSTGNEKLFF

length: 11
J: TRBJ1-2
D: .
V: TRBV14
size: few
DNA: TGTGCCAGCAGCCAAAACTATGGCTACACCTTC
CDR3: CASSQNYGYTF

length: 14
J: TRBJ1-2
D: TRBD1
V: TRBV30
size: .
DNA: TGTGCCTGGACTCTTAGACAGGGCGCCTATGGCTACACCTTC
CDR3: CAWTLRQGAYGYTF

length: 14
J: TRBJ2-5
D: .
V: TRBV7-2
size: few
DNA: TGTGCCAGCAGCCCCCCGGGCGGACAAGAGACCCAGTACTTC
CDR3: CASSPPGGQETQYF

length: 13
J: TRBJ1-2
D: .
V: TRBV7-9
size: .
DNA: TGTGCCAGCAGCTTCCCAGCAAACTATGGCTACACCTTC
CDR3: CASSFPANYGYTF

length: 13
J: TRBJ2-1
D: .
V: TRBV6-5
size: .
DNA: TGTGCCAGCATCCTCCGCGGCGGAGGTGAGCAGTTCTTC
CDR3: CASILRGGGEQFF

length: 17
J: TRBJ2-3
D: TRBD1
V: TRBV28
size: .
DNA: TGTGCCAGCAGTTTAATCGGGGGACAGGGAATCACAGATACGCAGTATTTT
CDR3: CASSLIGGQGITDTQYF

length: 15
J: TRBJ2-2
D: .
V: TRBV30
size: .
DNA: TGTGCCTGGAGGATAAATAGCTGGGCCACCGGGGAGCTGTTTTTT
CDR3: CAWRINSWATGELFF

length: 14
J: TRBJ1-1
D: .
V: TRBV5-1
size: few
DNA: TGCGCCAGCAGCTTGGCGCAGGGAGGGACTGAAGCTTTCTTT
CDR3: CASSLAQGGTEAFF

length: 16
J: TRBJ2-6
D: .
V: TRBV29-1
size: .
DNA: TGCAGCGCCTTGCCCCAGGGGCCCTCTGGGGCCAACGTCCTGACTTTC
CDR3: CSALPQGPSGANVLTF

length: 14
J: TRBJ2-3
D: .
V: TRBV14
size: few
DNA: TGTGCCAGCAGCCCGCTCGAGTCCACAGATACGCAGTATTTT
CDR3: CASSPLESTDTQYF

length: 16
J: TRBJ2-7
D: TRBD2
V: TRBV7-2
size: few
DNA: TGTGCCAGCAGCTTAGATGTCGCTAGCGGGGAGTACGAGCAGTACTTC
CDR3: CASSLDVASGEYEQYF

length: 12
J: TRBJ2-5
D: .
V: TRBV30
size: few
DNA: TGTGCCTGGAGTTGGAATGGAGAGACCCAGTACTTC
CDR3: CAWSWNGETQYF

length: 15
J: TRBJ2-1
D: TRBD1
V: TRBV9
size: few
DNA: TGTGCCAGCTCTCAAGGGGGGACAGGGGGACATGAGCAGTTCTTC
CDR3: CASSQGGTGGHEQFF

length: 17
J: TRBJ2-1
D: .
V: TRBV4-3
size: few
DNA: TGCGCCAGCAGCCAAGATCTGGGGAGGATAGATTACAATGAGCAGTTCTTC
CDR3: CASSQDLGRIDYNEQFF